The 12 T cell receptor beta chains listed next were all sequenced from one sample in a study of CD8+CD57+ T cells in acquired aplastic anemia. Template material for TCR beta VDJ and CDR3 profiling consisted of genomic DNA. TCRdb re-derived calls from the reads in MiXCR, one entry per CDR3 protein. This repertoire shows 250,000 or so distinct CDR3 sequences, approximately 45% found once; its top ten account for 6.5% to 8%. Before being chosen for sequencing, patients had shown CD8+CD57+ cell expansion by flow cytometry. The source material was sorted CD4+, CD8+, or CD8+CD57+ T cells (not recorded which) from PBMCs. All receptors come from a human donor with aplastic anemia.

The CDR3 here is CASRARDWELGSPLHF. CDR3 sequence (DNA): TGTGCCAGCAGAGCCCGGGACTGGGAACTCGGATCACCCCTCCACTTT. The rearrangement links TRBV25-1 to TRBJ1-6, with D maybe TRBD1 (5 bases). Germline V gene data show CDR1 as MGHDK and CDR2 as SYGVNS. The CDR3 has 16 amino acids. With 6 bases removed from V and 10 bases from J, the gap between germline ends came to 22 bases.

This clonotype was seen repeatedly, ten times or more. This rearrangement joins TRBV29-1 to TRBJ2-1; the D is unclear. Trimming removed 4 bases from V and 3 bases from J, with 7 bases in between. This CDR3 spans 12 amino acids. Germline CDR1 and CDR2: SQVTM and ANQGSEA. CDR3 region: CSVALGYNEQFF. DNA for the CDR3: TGCAGCGTTGCCCTTGGCTACAATGAGCAGTTCTTC.

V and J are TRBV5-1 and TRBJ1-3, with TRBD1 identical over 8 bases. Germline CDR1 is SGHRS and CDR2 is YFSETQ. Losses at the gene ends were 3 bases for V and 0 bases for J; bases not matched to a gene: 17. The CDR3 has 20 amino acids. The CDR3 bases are TGCGCCAGCAGCTCGTCGGGGGGACAGGTCACTACCTACTCTGGAAACACCATATATTTT. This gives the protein CASSSSGGQVTTYSGNTIYF.

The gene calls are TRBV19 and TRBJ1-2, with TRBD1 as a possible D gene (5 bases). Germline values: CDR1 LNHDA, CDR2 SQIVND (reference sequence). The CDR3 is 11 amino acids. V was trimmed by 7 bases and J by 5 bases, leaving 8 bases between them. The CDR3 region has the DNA TGTGCCAGTATCGGGACGTATGGCTACACCTTC. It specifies CASIGTYGYTF.

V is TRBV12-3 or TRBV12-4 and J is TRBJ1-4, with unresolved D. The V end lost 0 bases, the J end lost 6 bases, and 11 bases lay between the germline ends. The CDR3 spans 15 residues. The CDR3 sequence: CASSLAVSRYEKLFF. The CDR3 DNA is TGTGCCAGCAGTTTAGCGGTCTCAAGGTATGAAAAACTGTTTTTT.

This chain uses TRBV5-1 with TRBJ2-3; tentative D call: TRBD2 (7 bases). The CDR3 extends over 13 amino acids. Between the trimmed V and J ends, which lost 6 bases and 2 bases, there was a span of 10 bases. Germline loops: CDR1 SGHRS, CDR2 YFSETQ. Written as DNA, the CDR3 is TGCGCCAGCAAGGGGGGGGTCACAGATACGCAGTATTTT. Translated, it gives CASKGGVTDTQYF.

The chain's CDR3 is CSVGNRVANTEAFF. The CDR3 bases are TGCAGCGTCGGAAACAGGGTGGCGAACACTGAAGCTTTCTTT. The J gene is TRBJ1-1, the V gene TRBV29-1, with a tentative D call TRBD1 (6 bases). The CDR3 is 14 residues long. Per the germline V gene, CDR1 is SQVTM and CDR2 is ANQGSEA. V lost 6 bases, J lost 1 base, and 15 bases lay in between.

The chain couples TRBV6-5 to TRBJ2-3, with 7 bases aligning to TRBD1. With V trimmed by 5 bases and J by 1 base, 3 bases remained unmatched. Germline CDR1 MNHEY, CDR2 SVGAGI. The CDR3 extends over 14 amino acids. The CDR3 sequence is CASSDTGGTDTQYF. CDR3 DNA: TGTGCCAGCAGTGATACAGGGGGCACAGATACGCAGTATTTT.

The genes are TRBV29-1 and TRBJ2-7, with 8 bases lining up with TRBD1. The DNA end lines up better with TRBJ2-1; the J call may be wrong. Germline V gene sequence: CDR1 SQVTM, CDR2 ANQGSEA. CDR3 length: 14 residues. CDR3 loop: CSAMTGDAYNEQFF. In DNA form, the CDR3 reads TGCAGCGCCATGACAGGGGATGCCTACAATGAGCAGTTCTTC.

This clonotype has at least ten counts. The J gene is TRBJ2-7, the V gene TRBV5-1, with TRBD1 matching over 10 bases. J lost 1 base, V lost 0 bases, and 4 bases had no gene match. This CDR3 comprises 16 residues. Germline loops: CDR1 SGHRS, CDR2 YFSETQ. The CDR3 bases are TGCGCCAGCAGCTTGGAAGGGACAGGGGCTTCCTACGAGCAGTACTTC. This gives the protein CASSLEGTGASYEQYF.

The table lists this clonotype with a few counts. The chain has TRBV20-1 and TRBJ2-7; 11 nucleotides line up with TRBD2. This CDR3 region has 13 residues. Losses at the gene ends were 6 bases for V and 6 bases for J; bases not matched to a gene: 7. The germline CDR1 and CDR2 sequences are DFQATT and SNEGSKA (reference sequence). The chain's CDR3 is CSAQTSGASEQYV. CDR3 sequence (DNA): TGCAGTGCCCAGACTAGCGGGGCGTCCGAGCAGTACGTC.

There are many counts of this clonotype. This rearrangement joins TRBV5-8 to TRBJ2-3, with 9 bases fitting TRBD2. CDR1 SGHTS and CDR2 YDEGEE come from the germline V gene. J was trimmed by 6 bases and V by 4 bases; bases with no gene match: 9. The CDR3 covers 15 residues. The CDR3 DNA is TGTGCCAGCAGCCCCCTTAGCGGGAGTAGGGATACGCAGTATTTT. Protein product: CASSPLSGSRDTQYF.